Presented here are 5 T cell receptor beta chains from one specimen sequenced in a study of tumor-infiltrating lymphocytes in primary liver carcinoma. A primer matching the constant region was used to make TCR beta cDNA from approximately 0.45 ug of total RNA. The TCR beta library was amplified through three nested multiplex PCR rounds in a modified ARM-PCR procedure. A C-beta reverse primer and TRBV1-TRBV30 forward primers served in each of the first two PCR rounds, at 10 cycles apiece. TCRdb recomputed calls from the multiplex PCR reads with MiXCR, one row per CDR3 protein. Of about 20,000 distinct CDR3 sequences listed, roughly 80% are singletons. The study co-extracted DNA and RNA from around 18-30 mg of unsorted bulk tissue. Sequencing was performed on liver tumor tissue from sampling region 4. Subset specified: tumor region T4, right-lateral pole. The source is a woman aged 25 to 39 with primary liver carcinoma and hepatitis B virus infection.

This clonotype came up a few times. At one boundary the junction diverges from the germline segment, which might be a read error. The CDR3 region is CANSTDRGLAQYF. The CDR3 DNA reads TGTGCCAACAGTACCGACAGGGGGCTGGCCCAGTATTTC. The chain joins TRBV6-5 to TRBJ2-5; 10 nucleotides agree with TRBD1. The CDR3 extends over 13 amino acids. Germline V gives CDR1 MNHEY, CDR2 SVGAGI.

As concerns this clonotype: This may be a read error, as it is one base from a much larger clone. The chain combines TRBV11-1 with TRBJ2-7; no clear D. CDR1 SGHAT and CDR2 FQDESV come from the germline V gene (reference sequence). This CDR3 is built from 12 residues. Deletions cut 2 bases from V and 5 bases from J, with 7 bases between. The CDR3 protein is CASSLYLHEQYF. The CDR3 DNA is TGTGCCAGCAGCTTATACCTCCACGAGCAGTACTTC.

Turning to this clonotype: A read error may be the cause here, since a much bigger clone is one base away. CDR3 amino acids: CASSHQDRVAKQYF. The CDR3 DNA is TGCGCCAGCAGCCACCAGGACAGGGTTGCGAAGCAGTACTTC. The V call is TRBV4-1, the J call TRBJ2-7; 8 bases match TRBD1. In germline, CDR1 is MGHRA, CDR2 YSYEKL. The CDR3 consists of 14 residues. J lost 8 bases, V lost 3 bases, and 9 bases had no gene match.

This clonotype was picked up a small number of times. The rearrangement joins TRBV11-2 to TRBJ2-7; 9 bases match TRBD2. V dropped 5 bases and J dropped 7; count of bases not matched to a gene: 9. The CDR3 consists of 14 residues. Germline values: CDR1 SGHAT, CDR2 FQNNGV. In DNA, the CDR3 is TGTGCCAGCAGCCCTATAGCGGGAGTGAAAGAGCAGTACTTC. Amino acids: CASSPIAGVKEQYF.

A remark on this clonotype: One end of the junction does not line up with germline, which may come from a read error. The genes are TRBV6-1 and TRBJ2-4; D perhaps matches TRBD2 (6 bases). Looked up from germline, CDR1 is MNHNS and CDR2 is SASEGT. This CDR3 has 16 residues. CDR3: CASRLGGGLAKDIQYF. The CDR3 bases are TGTGCGAGTAGGTTGGGAGGCGGTCTAGCCAAAGACATTCAGTACTTC.